This passage covers 15 T cell receptor beta chains from one sample sequenced in a study of persistence of HIV-infected CD4 T cells. Overlapping HIV-1 Gag 15-mer peptides at 0.95 to 1 ug per peptide per mL were used. Sorting selected CD4+ T cells upregulating both CD40 ligand and CD69. The libraries were made with immunoSEQ version 4 in survey mode. Profiling relied on immunoSEQ multiplex PCR, and the TCRdb table lists in-frame clones only, not all of them. The sample yields 24,000 or so clones, less than 85% seen once. For these receptors, no antigen is known. Sample: CD4+ T cells sorted from PBMCs after roughly 18-hour stimulation, taken from a patient who received antiretroviral therapy. All receptors derive from an adult man with HIV who was CMV-seropositive.

CDR3 amino acids: CASSHGAEQYF. The CDR3, as DNA: TGTGCCAGCAGCCACGGGGCCGAGCAGTACTTC. The rearrangement links TRBV6-5 to TRBJ2-7; D is perhaps TRBD1 or TRBD2 (5 bases each). Per germline, CDR1 MNHEY and CDR2 SVGAGI. CDR3 length: 11 amino acids. The V and J ends lost 6 bases and 6 bases respectively, with 9 bases between them.

V is TRBV25-1 and J is TRBJ2-2, with D uncertain. The germline gives CDR1 MGHDK, CDR2 SYGVNS. The CDR3 runs to 12 residues. Trimming took 6 bases from V and 4 from J, leaving 6 bases between them. The CDR3 DNA reads as TGTGCCAGCAGGAAGAGCACCGGGGAGCTGTTTTTT. It encodes CASRKSTGELFF.

The chain is built from TRBV9 and TRBJ1-6; D unclear. This CDR3 is 16 amino acids long. Germline CDR1 is SGDLS and CDR2 is YYNGEE. Deletions cut 0 bases from V and 6 bases from J, with 13 bases between. DNA of the CDR3: TGTGCCAGCAGCGTAGACGTTGCGGTCCTTAATTCACCCCTCCACTTT. Translated: CASSVDVAVLNSPLHF.

The chain couples TRBV27 to TRBJ2-7; a possible D gene is TRBD1 (5 bases). Germline V gene lookup returns CDR1 MNHEY and CDR2 SMNVEV (reference sequence). The CDR3 contains 16 residues. V gave up 7 bases and J gave up 3 bases, with 22 bases separating them. The DNA of the CDR3 is TGTGCCAGCAATGATAACAGGCAATTCTTCCTCTACGAGCAGTACTTC. Amino acids: CASNDNRQFFLYEQYF.

This clone has just a few counts. This chain connects TRBV5-1 to TRBJ2-7; 7 bases agree with TRBD1. The germline V gene encodes CDR1 SGHRS and CDR2 YFSETQ. The CDR3 totals 14 residues. The V gene end was trimmed by 2 bases and the J gene end by 5 bases; junction bases not matched to a gene: 7. The CDR3 nucleotides are TGCGCCAGCAGCTTAATGGCAGGGGGTGACGAGCAGTACTTC. Its translation is CASSLMAGGDEQYF.

The V call is TRBV5-5, the J call TRBJ1-3; 9 bases are shared with TRBD1. The J segment lost 6 bases and the V segment lost 4 bases, leaving 5 bases of the junction unmatched. The CDR3 has 14 residues. CDR1 is SGHKS and CDR2 is YYEKEE in the germline V gene (reference sequence). The CDR3 reads CASSAQGAENTIYF. The CDR3 DNA is TGTGCCAGCAGCGCACAGGGGGCAGAAAACACCATATATTTT.

V gene TRBV5-5 combines with J gene TRBJ2-7; D call uncertain. V lost 1 base and J lost 2, with 10 bases in between. The CDR3 covers 14 residues. The germline V gene encodes CDR1 SGHKS and CDR2 YYEKEE (reference sequence). The CDR3 is CASSLYGLTYEQYF. Written as DNA, the CDR3 is TGTGCCAGCAGCTTGTACGGCCTAACCTACGAGCAGTACTTC.

V is TRBV5-3 and J is TRBJ2-3, with TRBD1 identical over 9 bases. TRBV5-3 is annotated as an ORF whose role is uncertain. The length of the CDR3 is 18 residues. V shed 4 bases and J 1 base; nucleotides not matched to a gene: 13. The CDR3: CARSRETPGQGRTDTQYF. CDR3 sequence (DNA): TGTGCCAGAAGCCGAGAAACCCCGGGACAGGGACGCACAGATACGCAGTATTTT.

This rearrangement joins TRBV7-9 to TRBJ1-1; a possible D gene is TRBD1 (5 bases). Deletions cut 2 bases from V and 1 base from J, with 17 bases between. Germline V gene lookup returns CDR1 SEHNR and CDR2 FQNEAQ (reference sequence). This CDR3 comprises 17 residues. The CDR3 loop is CASSLPTGRSRNTEAFF. In nucleotides, the CDR3 is TGTGCCAGCAGCTTACCCACAGGTAGGAGTAGGAACACTGAAGCTTTCTTT.

This chain uses TRBV6-6 with TRBJ1-5; D not certain. Deletions cut 2 bases from V and 3 bases from J, with 8 bases between. The germline V gene has CDR1 MNHNY and CDR2 SVGAGI (reference sequence). The CDR3 extends over 14 amino acids. This chain's CDR3 is CASSYKTDNQPQHF. The DNA of the CDR3 is TGTGCCAGCAGTTACAAGACGGACAATCAGCCCCAGCATTTT.

This clone was seen a single time. V and J are TRBV27 and TRBJ1-2; possibly TRBD1 for D (5 bases). This CDR3 has 14 residues. Germline CDR1 and CDR2: MNHEY and SMNVEV (reference sequence). Trimming took 0 bases from V and 4 from J, leaving 9 bases between them. The CDR3 loop is CASSLSKGIYGYTF. The DNA for the CDR3 is TGTGCCAGCAGTTTATCGAAGGGGATCTATGGCTACACCTTC.

The rearrangement uses TRBV9 and TRBJ2-4, with 7 bases matching TRBD1. Germline CDR1 SGDLS, CDR2 YYNGEE. Trimming removed 0 bases from V and 7 bases from J; junction bases left unmatched: 4. The CDR3 has 14 residues. CDR3 protein: CASSVATGVNIQYF. Here the CDR3 DNA reads TGTGCCAGCAGCGTAGCTACAGGGGTTAACATTCAGTACTTC.

The chain couples TRBV30 to TRBJ2-7; TRBD2 agrees at 7 bases. J gave up 1 base and V 1 base, and 4 bases lay outside the gene matches. Germline V CDR1 and CDR2: GTSNPN, SVGIG (reference sequence). The CDR3 totals 14 residues. CDR3 in DNA: TGTGCCTGGAGTGGGGGTAGCGGGTCCTACGAGCAGTACTTC. Residues: CAWSGGSGSYEQYF.

The genes are TRBV2 and TRBJ2-3; D ambiguous. Germline values: CDR1 SNHLY, CDR2 FYNNEI. The CDR3 has 11 amino acids. Trimming left V 10 bases short and J 7 bases short, with 12 bases between. The CDR3 bases are TGTGCCACGAAGGGTGAGCATACGCAGTATTTT. Translating it yields CATKGEHTQYF.

The rearrangement uses TRBV18 and TRBJ2-3; 8 bases are a match to TRBD2. The germline CDR1 and CDR2 sequences are KGHSH and LQKENI. J was trimmed by 13 bases and V by 6 bases; bases with no gene match: 18. The CDR3 runs 15 residues. The DNA for the CDR3 is TGTGCCAGCTCCCCGCTCAGCTACTCGGCCGGGGGGGAGTATTTT. Translation: CASSPLSYSAGGEYF.